One and the same sample provided the 26 T cell receptor beta chains below, sequenced in a study of blood T cell repertoires in COVID-19 (TCRdb year 2020). Libraries were built with the immunoSEQ multiplex PCR assay. The clones in this table, taken by TCRdb from immuneACCESS, are in-frame only. Not every clone is retained; where verified, under half of the shortfall comes from an unresolved V gene, and the cause of the rest is unknown. In all, the sample holds about 220,000 clones, and about 79% of those were seen once. The ten largest make up 9.7% of the sample. Sequencing used peripheral blood. These receptors were collected from a man between 50 and 59 years old with active or convalescent COVID-19.

This rearrangement joins TRBV6-4 to TRBJ2-2; 8 bases map to TRBD1. The length of the CDR3 is 14 residues. V dropped 4 bases and J dropped 4; count of bases not matched to a gene: 2. Germline V gene sequence: CDR1 MRHNA, CDR2 SNTAGT. As DNA, the CDR3 is TGTGCCAGCAGTGCCGACAGGGGCACCGGGGAGCTGTTTTTT. It codes for CASSADRGTGELFF.

DNA of the CDR3: TGTGCCAGCAGTTTTGCCGGGACAGGGTTAGATACGCAGTATTTT. Amino acid sequence: CASSFAGTGLDTQYF. The chain carries TRBV28 and TRBJ2-3; TRBD1 matches 9 bases. CDR3 length equals 15 residues. Germline V gene lookup returns CDR1 MDHEN and CDR2 SYDVKM. The trim removed 3 bases at V and 5 bases at J, leaving 6 bases unmatched.

The genes are TRBV9 and TRBJ2-7, with TRBD2 matching 13 bases. Trimming took 4 bases from V and 7 from J; bases not matched to a gene: 2. CDR3 size: 13 residues. Germline V CDR1 and CDR2: SGDLS, YYNGEE. The CDR3 reads CASSPGLAGEQYV. As DNA, the CDR3 is TGTGCCAGCAGCCCGGGACTAGCGGGGGAGCAGTACGTC.

The chain is built from TRBV12-5 and TRBJ2-1; 11 bases fit TRBD2. There are 17 residues in the CDR3. V shed 1 base and J 9 bases; nucleotides not matched to a gene: 11. Germline CDR1 is LGHNT and CDR2 is FRNRAP. The CDR3 region has the DNA TGTGCTAGTGGTTTGGATTCTATAGCGGGGGGGCAGGGTGAGCAGTTCTTC. Its protein is CASGLDSIAGGQGEQFF.

The J gene is TRBJ1-1, the V gene TRBV6-6; TRBD1 is a possible D gene (5 bases). Germline V gene lookup returns CDR1 MNHNY and CDR2 SVGAGI (reference sequence). The V end lost 0 bases, the J end lost 1 base, and 9 bases lay between the germline ends. This CDR3 region has 15 residues. CDR3 sequence reads: CASSYSMGGNTEAFF. The CDR3 DNA reads TGTGCCAGCAGTTACTCGATGGGGGGGAACACTGAAGCTTTCTTT.

This rearrangement joins TRBV9 to TRBJ2-1; D unclear. The CDR3 is made up of 13 amino acids. Trimming took 0 bases from V and 6 from J, leaving 7 bases between them. Germline V lookup: CDR1 SGDLS, CDR2 YYNGEE. CDR3 region: CASSVAVSNEQFF. For the CDR3, the DNA is TGTGCCAGCAGCGTAGCAGTAAGCAATGAGCAGTTCTTC.

This sequence joins TRBV6-5 and TRBJ2-7; TRBD2 matches at 10 bases. There are 15 residues in the CDR3. In germline, CDR1 is MNHEY, CDR2 SVGAGI. V was pared by 4 bases and J by 3 bases, with 6 bases of the junction left unmatched. The CDR3 DNA reads TGTGCCAGCAGTTTTACTAGCGGGACCTTCTACGAGCAGTACTTC. Protein: CASSFTSGTFYEQYF.

Only one count was recorded for this clone. The chain couples TRBV18 to TRBJ2-1, with 13 bases lining up with TRBD2. Germline values: CDR1 KGHSH, CDR2 LQKENI. J lost 8 bases, V lost 4 bases, and 5 bases had no gene match. The CDR3 spans 15 residues. CDR3 in amino acids: CASSLDGLAGDEQFF. The CDR3 DNA is TGTGCCAGCTCACTTGATGGACTAGCGGGAGATGAGCAGTTCTTC.

This clone was found a few times. The chain couples TRBV11-2 to TRBJ2-1; no definite D call. The CDR3 runs to 11 residues. The V gene's germline CDR1 is SGHAT and CDR2 FQNNGV. The V end lost 3 bases, the J end lost 9 bases, and 6 bases lay between the germline ends. CDR3 amino acids: CASSFSSEQFF. The DNA of the CDR3 is TGTGCCAGCAGCTTTTCGAGTGAGCAGTTCTTC. The entire variable domain, with the rest obtained from reference TRBV11-2 and TRBJ2-1, is as follows: EAGVAQSPRYKIIEKRQSVAFWCNPISGHATLYWYQQILGQGPKLLIQFQNNGVVDDSQLPKDRFSAERLKGVDSTLKIQPAKLEDSAVYLCASSFSSEQFFGPGTRLTVL.

Note on this clone: This same CDR3 is encoded by further DNA sequences in the sample. The gene calls are TRBV28 and TRBJ2-7; no reliable D call. From germline, CDR1 is MDHEN and CDR2 SYDVKM. Trimming removed 1 base at V and 3 bases at J, with 4 bases between. The CDR3 totals 12 residues. CDR3 bases: TGTGCCAGCAGTTTATCAGGCTACGAGCAGTACGTC. Translated: CASSLSGYEQYV.

J is TRBJ1-4 and V is TRBV5-1, with D unclear. Trimming took off 2 bases at V and 5 bases at J, with 7 bases between the two ends. The V gene's germline CDR1 is SGHRS and CDR2 YFSETQ. The CDR3 extends over 13 amino acids. CDR3 protein: CASSFSRNEKLFF. The CDR3 DNA follows: TGCGCCAGCAGCTTTAGCCGGAATGAAAAACTGTTTTTT.

Remarks on this clone: The same CDR3 can be traced to other DNA sequences in this sample. The chain joins TRBV5-1 to TRBJ2-7, with D possibly matching TRBD2 (6 bases). The CDR3 is made up of 13 amino acids. Germline CDR1 reads SGHRS; CDR2 reads YFSETQ. V gave up 3 bases and J gave up 1 base, with 8 bases separating them. The CDR3 loop is CASSSGTSYEQYF. The CDR3 coding sequence is TGCGCCAGCAGCTCCGGGACTTCCTACGAGCAGTACTTC.

This clone appeared once. The chain couples TRBV5-1 to TRBJ2-5; perhaps TRBD1 as D (5 bases). CDR1 SGHRS and CDR2 YFSETQ come from the germline V gene. The CDR3 consists of 16 residues. The ends were cut back, 0 bases at V and 2 bases at J, with 14 bases in the middle. The CDR3 protein is CASSLAGDDRQETQYF. As DNA, the CDR3 is TGCGCCAGCAGCTTGGCAGGTGATGACAGACAAGAGACCCAGTACTTC.

This clone was detected once. The chain combines TRBV11-2 with TRBJ1-1, with D maybe TRBD1 (6 bases). Germline lookup yields CDR1 SGHAT and CDR2 FQNNGV. CDR3 length equals 14 residues. V dropped 5 bases and J dropped 6 bases, with 16 bases sitting between them. The CDR3 sequence: CASSQQGSGAEAFF. The CDR3, as DNA: TGTGCCAGCAGCCAACAGGGTTCAGGCGCTGAAGCTTTCTTT.

The chain employs TRBV6-6 and TRBJ1-2; 9 nucleotides match TRBD1. The CDR3 has 15 amino acids. J was trimmed by 4 bases and V by 2 bases; bases with no gene match: 5. The germline gives CDR1 MNHNY, CDR2 SVGAGI (reference sequence). CDR3 residues: CASSYQQGASYGYTF. The CDR3 region has the DNA TGTGCCAGCAGTTACCAACAGGGGGCAAGCTATGGCTACACCTTC.

V is TRBV3-1 (or the pseudogene TRBV3-2) and J is TRBJ2-5, with D hard to call. The CDR3 sequence is 15 residues long. The germline gives CDR1 LGHDT, CDR2 YNNKEL (reference sequence). Trimming shortened V by 3 bases and J by 5 bases, and 16 bases separated the two germline ends. As DNA, the CDR3 is TGTGCCAGCAGCCAGGAAAAAAGAGACGGGGAGACCCAGTACTTC. Translation gives CASSQEKRDGETQYF.

The chain uses TRBV7-2 and TRBJ2-2, with D perhaps TRBD1 (6 bases). V was trimmed by 6 bases and J by 0 bases, leaving 14 bases between them. Germline V CDR1 and CDR2: SGHTA, FQGNSA. The CDR3 is 16 residues long. Here the CDR3 reads CASRRTALTNTGELFF. The CDR3 DNA follows: TGTGCCAGCAGACGGACAGCCCTCACGAACACCGGGGAGCTGTTTTTT.

The chain carries TRBV28 and TRBJ1-1, with D possibly TRBD1 on 5 matching bases. The V end was cut by 10 bases, the J end by 6 bases, with 27 bases between. This CDR3 is built from 16 residues. Germline CDR1 MDHEN, CDR2 SYDVKM. This CDR3 reads CATKSLGVLLGSEAFF. In nucleotides, the CDR3 is TGTGCCACTAAGAGCCTAGGGGTTTTGTTGGGGTCTGAAGCTTTCTTT.

A few counts support this clone. CDR3: CASRFTVGGLAEAFF. Here the CDR3 DNA reads TGTGCCAGCAGGTTCACCGTGGGGGGGCTCGCTGAAGCTTTCTTT. The V gene is TRBV5-5, the J gene TRBJ1-1, with a possible D match to TRBD1 (6 bases). Trimming removed 5 bases at V and 6 bases at J, with 20 bases between. Germline V lookup: CDR1 SGHKS, CDR2 YYEKEE (reference sequence). This CDR3 comprises 15 residues.

The J gene is TRBJ2-3, the V gene TRBV7-3; D ambiguous. CDR1 and CDR2 from the germline V gene are SGHTA and FQGTGA. Trimming shortened V by 2 bases and J by 2 bases, and 8 bases separated the two germline ends. There are 14 residues in the CDR3. CDR3 residues: CASSLGATTDTQYF. In DNA, the CDR3 is TGTGCCAGCAGCTTAGGAGCGACCACAGATACGCAGTATTTT.

The chain is built from TRBV4-1 and TRBJ2-3; 9 nucleotides align to TRBD2. This CDR3 contains 19 residues. CDR1 MGHRA and CDR2 YSYEKL come from the germline V gene. V shed 0 bases and J 4 bases; nucleotides not matched to a gene: 14. In DNA, the CDR3 is TGCGCCAGCAGCCAAGATCACGCCATTAGCGGGGGAGGTGCAGATACGCAGTATTTT. Protein product: CASSQDHAISGGGADTQYF.

This clone has a single count. The chain links TRBV5-8 to TRBJ2-5; the D gene is possibly TRBD1 (5 bases). CDR1 is SGHTS, CDR2 YDEGEE, per germline. CDR3 length: 13 amino acids. Trimming took 4 bases from V and 1 from J, leaving 8 bases between them. CDR3 nucleotide sequence: TGTGCCAGCAGCGTTGACAGCCAAGAGACCCAGTACTTC. It codes for CASSVDSQETQYF.

The V and J genes are TRBV28 and TRBJ2-3; possible D gene TRBD2, 5 bases. Looked up from germline, CDR1 is MDHEN and CDR2 is SYDVKM. The germline V and J ends were trimmed by 6 bases and 1 base, with 14 bases remaining between them. CDR3 size: 15 residues. The CDR3 is CASSERGVGTDTQYF. The CDR3 nucleotides read TGTGCCAGCAGCGAACGGGGAGTGGGCACAGATACGCAGTATTTT.

The rearrangement links TRBV2 to TRBJ2-2, with D possibly TRBD2 on 6 matching bases. V was shortened by 7 bases and J by 5 bases, with 14 bases between the two germline ends. Looked up from germline, CDR1 is SNHLY and CDR2 is FYNNEI. This CDR3 spans 14 amino acids. CDR3 sequence: CASKGQGGTGELFF. The CDR3, as DNA: TGTGCCAGCAAGGGGCAGGGAGGAACCGGGGAGCTGTTTTTT.

V gene TRBV19 combines with J gene TRBJ1-5; 8 nucleotides align to TRBD1. The V gene's germline CDR1 is LNHDA and CDR2 SQIVND (reference sequence). This CDR3 is built from 13 residues. After removal of 7 bases from V and 7 bases from J, the junction contained 6 bases not matched to a gene. The CDR3, as DNA: TGTGCCAGTAATAACAGGGGGGGCCAGCCCCAGCATTTT. This codes for CASNNRGGQPQHF.

This clone was seen a single time. This chain joins TRBV24-1 and TRBJ1-2, with D possibly TRBD1 on 6 matching bases. CDR1 and CDR2 from the germline V gene are KGHDR and SFDVKD. V was shortened by 4 bases and J by 8 bases, with 13 bases between the two germline ends. The CDR3 is made up of 13 amino acids. CDR3: CATSEQTGYGYTF. CDR3 nucleotides: TGTGCCACCAGTGAGCAAACAGGGTACGGCTACACCTTC.